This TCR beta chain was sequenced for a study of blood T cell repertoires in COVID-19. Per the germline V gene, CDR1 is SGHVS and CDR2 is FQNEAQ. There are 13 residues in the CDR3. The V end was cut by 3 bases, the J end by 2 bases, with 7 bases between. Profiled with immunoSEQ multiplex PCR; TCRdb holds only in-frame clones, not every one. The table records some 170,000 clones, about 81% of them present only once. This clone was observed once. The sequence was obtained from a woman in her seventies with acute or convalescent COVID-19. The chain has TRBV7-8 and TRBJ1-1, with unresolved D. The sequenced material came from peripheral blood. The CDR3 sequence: CASSFARNTEAFF. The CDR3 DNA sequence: TGTGCCAGCAGCTTTGCGCGTAACACTGAAGCTTTCTTT.